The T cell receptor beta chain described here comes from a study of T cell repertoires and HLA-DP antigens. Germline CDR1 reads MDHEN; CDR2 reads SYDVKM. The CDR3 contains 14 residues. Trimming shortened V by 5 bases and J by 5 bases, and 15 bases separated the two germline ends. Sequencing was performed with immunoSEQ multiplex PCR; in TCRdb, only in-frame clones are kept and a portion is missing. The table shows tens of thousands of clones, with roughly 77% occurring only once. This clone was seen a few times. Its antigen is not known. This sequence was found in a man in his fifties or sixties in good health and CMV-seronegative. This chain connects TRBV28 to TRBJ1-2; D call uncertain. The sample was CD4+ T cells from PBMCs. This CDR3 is CASSHLGRWYGYTF. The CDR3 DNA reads TGTGCCAGCAGTCACTTGGGCAGGTGGTATGGCTACACCTTC.